Shown below are 2 T cell receptor beta chains from a single sample sequenced in a study of PD-L1 blockade in urothelial cancer (dated by TCRdb to 2016 to 2017). Receptor libraries were prepared by the immunoSEQ multiplex PCR assay. The clones in this table, taken by TCRdb from immuneACCESS, are in-frame only. Not every clone is retained; where verified, under half of the shortfall comes from an unresolved V gene, and the cause of the rest is unknown. Counted in this sample were 38,000 or so clones; around 88% of them appeared once. The ten largest clones take up approximately 15% of the sample. Material: PBMCs, obtained around atezolizumab (anti-PD-L1) treatment. The receptor source for this set is a man aged 60-69 years with urothelial cancer.

The rearrangement links TRBV6-1 to TRBJ1-5, with a possible D match to TRBD1 (5 bases). The CDR3 sequence is 14 residues long. Trimming stripped 2 bases from V and 7 bases from J, with 12 bases between. Germline V gene sequence: CDR1 MNHNS, CDR2 SASEGT. The CDR3 DNA follows: TGTGCCAGCAGTGAATCCGCAGGACACCAGCCCCAGCATTTT. Encoded protein: CASSESAGHQPQHF.

The J gene is TRBJ2-2, the V gene TRBV30; weak D call: TRBD2 (6 bases). This CDR3 comprises 15 residues. Trimming removed 2 bases from V and 5 bases from J, with 15 bases in between. From germline, CDR1 is GTSNPN and CDR2 SVGIG (reference sequence). CDR3 nucleotide sequence: TGTGCCTGGAGTCCAGTCGCGGGGAGGACCGGGGAGCTGTTTTTT. It translates to CAWSPVAGRTGELFF.